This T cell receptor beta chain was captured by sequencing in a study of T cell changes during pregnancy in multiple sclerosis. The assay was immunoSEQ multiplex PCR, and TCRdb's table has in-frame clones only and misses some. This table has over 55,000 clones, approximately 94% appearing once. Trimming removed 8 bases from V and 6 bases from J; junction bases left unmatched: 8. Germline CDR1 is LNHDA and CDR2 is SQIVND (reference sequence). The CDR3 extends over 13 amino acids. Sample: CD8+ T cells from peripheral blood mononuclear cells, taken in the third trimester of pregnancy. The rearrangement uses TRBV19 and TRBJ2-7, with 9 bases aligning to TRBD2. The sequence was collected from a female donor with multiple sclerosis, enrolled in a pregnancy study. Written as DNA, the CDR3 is TGTGCCAGTTGGGCGGGAGGGCCTGGCGAGCAGTACTTC. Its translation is CASWAGGPGEQYF.